The source of this TCR beta chain is a study of blood T cell repertoires in COVID-19. The wider study: Researchers got acute and convalescent COVID-19 samples from the United States, Italy and Spain. In each case, the material was cDNA or gDNA derived from T cells, B-cell-depleted T cells, or PBMCs.

As originally analysed: Amplification of reference gene primers was used by the study to estimate nucleated cell counts. Repertoires were generated with immunoSEQ multiplex PCR, while TCRdb's copy carries only in-frame clones and drops some. The DNA gave D and trimming, while V, J and clone size come from that table. The sample lists about 200,000 clones, around 80% occurring once. The sample consisted of peripheral blood. This receptor was taken from a woman in her 70s with acute or convalescent COVID-19.

The CDR3 bases are TGTGCCAGCAGCCGGAACGGCGCCCCGGGGGGAAACACCATATATTTT. It is translated as CASSRNGAPGGNTIYF. J is TRBJ1-3 and V is TRBV7-2, with D uncertain. The CDR3 totals 16 residues. Between the trimmed V and J ends, which lost 5 bases and 4 bases, there was a span of 18 bases. Per germline, CDR1 SGHTA and CDR2 FQGNSA.